This TCR beta chain comes out of a study of OX40 agonist ivuxolimab in advanced cancers. Study-level information: Six ivuxolimab dose levels, 0.01 to 10 mg/kg, were given intravenously every 2 weeks.

Losses at the gene ends were 4 bases for V and 5 bases for J; bases not matched to a gene: 13. The CDR3 has 18 residues. From germline, CDR1 is PRHDT and CDR2 FYEKMQ (reference sequence). TCRdb's copy holds only in-frame clones and misses some; the assay was immunoSEQ multiplex PCR. The table records 25,000 to 35,000 clones, approximately 86% of them present only once. The rearrangement uses TRBV13 and TRBJ2-1; TRBD2 agrees at 11 bases. This sequence was found in an adult with an advanced solid tumor such as melanoma, head and neck, liver or kidney cancer. The specimen comprised CD4+ or CD8+ T cells sorted from blood, sampled in a trial of the OX40 agonist ivuxolimab. The CDR3 reads CASSSEYSGRASDNEQFF. Here the CDR3 DNA reads TGTGCCAGCAGCTCCGAATATAGCGGGAGGGCCTCGGACAATGAGCAGTTCTTC.